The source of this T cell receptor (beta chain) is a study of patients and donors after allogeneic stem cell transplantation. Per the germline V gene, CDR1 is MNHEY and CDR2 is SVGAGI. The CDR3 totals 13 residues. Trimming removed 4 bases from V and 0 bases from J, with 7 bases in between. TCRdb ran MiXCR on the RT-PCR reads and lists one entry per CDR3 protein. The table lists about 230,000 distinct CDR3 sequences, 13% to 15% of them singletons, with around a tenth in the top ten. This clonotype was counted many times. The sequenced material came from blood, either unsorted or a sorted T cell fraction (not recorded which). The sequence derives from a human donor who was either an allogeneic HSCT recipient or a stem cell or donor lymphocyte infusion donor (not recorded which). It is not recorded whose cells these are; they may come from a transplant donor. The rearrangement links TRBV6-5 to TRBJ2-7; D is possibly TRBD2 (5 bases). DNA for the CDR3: TGTGCCAGCAGTTTTCGGGACTCCTACGAGCAGTACTTC. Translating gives CASSFRDSYEQYF.